This is a list of T cell receptor beta chains from one sample in a study of blood T cell repertoires in COVID-19. Profiling relied on immunoSEQ multiplex PCR, and the TCRdb table lists in-frame clones only, not all of them. The sample holds 100,000 or so clones, 88% seen once. The sample comprised peripheral blood. These receptors all stem from a woman aged 60 to 75 with acute or convalescent COVID-19. Each CDR3 is given with its conserved first and last residue. A D gene is named only where the DNA matches it firmly. Clone size is stated in some rows and not others, as once, few, many or a class when expanded.

J	size	D	V	CDR3	DNA
TRBJ1-5	-	-	TRBV5-6	CASSLSRGHSNQPQHF	TGTGCCAGCAGCTTGTCCAGGGGTCATAGCAATCAGCCCCAGCATTTT
TRBJ2-5	-	TRBD1	TRBV9	CASSVGGTGGRETQYF	TGTGCCAGCAGCGTAGGAGGGACAGGGGGCCGAGAGACCCAGTACTTC
TRBJ1-5	-	-	TRBV5-6	CASSQGVGSNQPQHF	TGTGCCAGCAGCCAGGGTGTCGGTAGCAATCAGCCCCAGCATTTT
TRBJ1-1	-	-	TRBV6-6	CASSYRTSGNRAFF	TGTGCCAGCAGTTACCGGACTTCCGGGAATCGAGCTTTCTTT
TRBJ1-4	-	-	TRBV2	CASSAQGLNEKLFF	TGTGCCAGCAGTGCCCAGGGCCTTAATGAAAAACTGTTTTTT
TRBJ1-2	-	-	TRBV9	CASSPSPQAITNYGYTF	TGTGCCAGCAGTCCCTCCCCGCAGGCGATTACTAACTATGGCTACACCTTC
TRBJ2-4	-	TRBD2	TRBV5-1	CASSDPGTRDIQYF	TGCGCCAGCAGCGACCCCGGGACTAGGGACATTCAGTACTTC
TRBJ1-1	-	-	TRBV3-1/TRBV3-2	CASSPGQPNTEAFF	TGTGCCAGCAGCCCCGGACAGCCGAACACTGAAGCTTTCTTT
TRBJ1-2	-	-	TRBV6-5	CASSYSPRVNYGYTF	TGTGCCAGCAGTTACTCTCCGCGGGTTAACTATGGCTACACCTTC
TRBJ2-5	-	TRBD2	TRBV6-5	CASSYRAPAGGETQYF	TGTGCCAGCAGTTACCGAGCTCCAGCGGGGGGAGAGACCCAGTACTTC
TRBJ1-1	-	-	TRBV5-4	CASSPGTLANTEAFF	TGTGCCAGCAGCCCGGGGACATTAGCAAACACTGAAGCTTTCTTT
TRBJ2-2	-	TRBD1	TRBV2	CATFRDRNTGELFF	TGTGCCACCTTCCGGGACAGAAACACCGGGGAGCTGTTTTTT
TRBJ2-1	few	TRBD2	TRBV2	CASSSGLRDEQFF	TGTGCCAGCAGTTCGGGACTACGGGATGAGCAGTTCTTC
TRBJ2-1	-	-	TRBV11-2	CASRSGIEQFF	TGTGCCAGCAGATCCGGGATTGAGCAGTTCTTC
TRBJ2-7	-	-	TRBV12-3/TRBV12-4	CASSRDNSYEQYF	TGTGCCAGCAGTCGGGACAACTCCTACGAGCAGTACTTC
TRBJ2-1	-	-	TRBV27	CATQDSPVWGTGYNEQFF	TGTGCCACCCAGGACAGCCCTGTTTGGGGCACGGGGTACAATGAGCAGTTCTTC
TRBJ2-3	-	TRBD2	TRBV5-1	CASSLPTSGSTDTQYF	TGCGCCAGCAGCTTACCGACTAGCGGGAGTACAGATACGCAGTATTTT
TRBJ2-3	few	TRBD2	TRBV28	CASSRTSPTDTQYF	TGTGCCAGCAGCAGGACTAGCCCCACAGATACGCAGTATTTT
TRBJ2-4	-	TRBD1	TRBV3-1/TRBV3-2	CASSPDRRLAKNIQYF	TGTGCCAGCAGCCCGGACAGGAGGCTAGCCAAAAACATTCAGTACTTC
TRBJ2-1	-	TRBD2	TRBV7-9	CASSPGLAGVEEQFF	TGTGCCAGCAGCCCCGGACTAGCGGGAGTGGAAGAGCAGTTCTTC
TRBJ1-2	-	TRBD1	TRBV6-5	CASSYGQGADGDGYTF	TGTGCCAGCAGTTACGGACAGGGTGCAGACGGTGATGGCTACACCTTC
TRBJ2-2	-	TRBD2	TRBV19	CASSIDSLSSGDTGELFF	TGTGCCAGTAGTATAGACTCCCTTAGCAGCGGGGACACCGGGGAGCTGTTTTTT
TRBJ2-1	-	-	TRBV29-1	CSVPFGGGGFDEQFF	TGCAGCGTCCCCTTCGGGGGAGGAGGCTTCGATGAGCAGTTCTTC
TRBJ1-1	-	TRBD1	TRBV3-1/TRBV3-2	CASSQTGIENTEAFF	TGTGCCAGCAGCCAGACAGGGATCGAGAACACTGAAGCTTTCTTT
TRBJ2-7	-	TRBD2	TRBV10-3	CAVLAGGVDEQYF	TGTGCCGTCTTAGCGGGAGGAGTAGACGAGCAGTACTTC
TRBJ1-2	-	-	TRBV7-2	CASSLQGGNYGYTF	TGTGCCAGCAGCTTACAGGGAGGGAACTATGGCTACACCTTC
TRBJ1-2	-	TRBD1	TRBV5-5	CASSLTGTGGTGGYTF	TGTGCCAGCAGCTTAACCGGGACAGGGGGAACAGGTGGCTACACCTTC
TRBJ1-2	-	TRBD1	TRBV6-5	CASSGTGLGGYTF	TGTGCCAGCAGCGGGACAGGGTTAGGAGGCTACACCTTC